Presented here are 8 T cell receptor beta chains from one specimen sequenced in a study of post-analysis software for immune sequencing data. Incorporated into the TCR beta cDNA libraries were unique molecular identifiers, which served to reduce PCR and sequencing biases. TCRdb re-derived calls from the PCR reads in MiXCR, one entry per CDR3 protein. The table shows 160,000 or so distinct CDR3 sequences, with approximately 35% occurring only once. The sample consisted of blood, taken after autologous hematopoietic stem cell transplantation. The receptors derive from a girl under 18 with multiple sclerosis.

This clonotype was counted ten times or more. The chain carries TRBV24-1 and TRBJ2-1; D is undetermined. The V end lost 10 bases, the J end lost 0 bases, and 12 bases lay between the germline ends. Germline-derived CDR1 and CDR2 are KGHDR and SFDVKD. The CDR3 runs to 14 residues. CDR3: CATSGWSSYNEQFF. The CDR3 nucleotides are TGTGCCACTTCTGGGTGGAGCTCCTACAATGAGCAGTTCTTC.

The V and J genes are TRBV5-1 and TRBJ2-3, with 10 bases fitting TRBD2. CDR1 SGHRS and CDR2 YFSETQ come from the germline V gene. J lost 5 bases, V lost 8 bases, and 14 bases had no gene match. The CDR3 has 16 amino acids. This chain's CDR3 is CASRSASGSPRDTQYF. The CDR3, as DNA: TGCGCCAGTCGATCGGCTAGCGGGAGTCCAAGAGATACGCAGTATTTT.

Ten or more counts support this clonotype. The chain combines TRBV9 with TRBJ2-7; D call uncertain. The V and J ends lost 2 bases and 6 bases respectively, with 15 bases between them. The CDR3 has 14 amino acids. Germline lookup yields CDR1 SGDLS and CDR2 YYNGEE. The CDR3 sequence: CASSVYSTISEQYF. CDR3 sequence (DNA): TGTGCCAGCAGCGTGTACTCGACCATCTCCGAGCAGTACTTC.

This clonotype was detected only a few times. This chain connects TRBV28 to TRBJ1-1; unclear D gene. The CDR3 loop spans 14 amino acids. Per germline, CDR1 MDHEN and CDR2 SYDVKM. V lost 4 bases, J lost 1 base, and 10 bases lay in between. CDR3 nucleotides: TGTGCCAGCAGTTCAGACACCCGGAACACTGAAGCTTTCTTT. Its protein is CASSSDTRNTEAFF.

Points on this clonotype: A junction boundary mismatches the germline segment, possibly from a read error. The chain uses TRBV7-2 and TRBJ2-7; TRBD1 is a possible D gene (6 bases). Germline loops: CDR1 SGHTA, CDR2 FQGNSA. This CDR3 comprises 12 residues. CDR3: CAGSLGGQLQYF. The DNA for the CDR3 is TGTGCCGGCAGCTTAGGTGGACAGTTACAGTACTTC.

There are a few counts of this clonotype. The chain combines TRBV7-2 with TRBJ1-2; no reliable D call. The germline V gene encodes CDR1 SGHTA and CDR2 FQGNSA. The CDR3 loop spans 13 amino acids. Deletions cut 4 bases from V and 6 bases from J, with 12 bases between. The CDR3 reads CASSSSFLHGYTF. Written as DNA, the CDR3 is TGTGCCAGCAGCTCTTCCTTTCTACATGGCTACACCTTC.

This clonotype showed up just a few times. The V call is TRBV29-1, the J call TRBJ2-5; 8 bases map to TRBD1. The V and J ends lost 5 bases and 1 base, in that order; junction bases with no gene match: 0. This CDR3 spans 12 amino acids. The germline gives CDR1 SQVTM, CDR2 ANQGSEA. This chain's CDR3 is CSVQGAQETQYF. The CDR3 bases are TGCAGCGTTCAGGGGGCCCAAGAGACCCAGTACTTC.

The chain is built from TRBV3-1 and TRBJ2-1; a possible D gene is TRBD2 (5 bases). Trimming shortened V by 0 bases and J by 11 bases, and 17 bases separated the two germline ends. This CDR3 has 15 residues. Germline V gene sequence: CDR1 LGHDT, CDR2 YNNKEL (reference sequence). Here the CDR3 DNA reads TGTGCCAGCAGCCAAGATCTCGTCTGGGAGAAGAAGCAGTTCTTC. The encoded protein is CASSQDLVWEKKQFF.